The 12 T cell receptor beta chains presented below share a single source sample, sequenced in a study of blood T cells in healthy people across ages. Using a J-beta primer mix together with a sample-barcoded 5' primer, a second PCR was run for roughly 6 to 11 cycles. Each CDR3 protein gets one entry after TCRdb re-called the 5' RACE reads with MiXCR. Among over 1,500,000 distinct CDR3 sequences listed, around half were seen once. The sample comprised blood. These receptors were obtained from a woman aged 40 to 55 in good health.

This clonotype turned up a few times. The chain carries TRBV11-1 and TRBJ2-1; 12 bases line up with TRBD2. Germline V gene lookup returns CDR1 SGHAT and CDR2 FQDESV (reference sequence). This CDR3 spans 15 amino acids. After removal of 2 bases from V and 9 bases from J, the junction contained 5 bases not matched to a gene. In DNA form, the CDR3 reads TGTGCCAGCAGCTTACTAGCGGGGGGGCCCGTTGAGCAGTTCTTC. Residues: CASSLLAGGPVEQFF.

This chain uses TRBV10-3 with TRBJ2-3; 8 bases are a match to TRBD1. V shed 0 bases, J shed 4 bases, and the junction held 9 bases outside the gene matches. This CDR3 is built from 17 residues. CDR1 and CDR2 from the germline V gene are ENHRY and SYGVKD. CDR3 nucleotides: TGTGCCATCAGTGAGTCGGTCAGGACAGGGAGATCAGATACGCAGTATTTT. Protein sequence: CAISESVRTGRSDTQYF.

The V gene is TRBV5-6, the J gene TRBJ2-3; TRBD1 matches at 10 bases. CDR1 and CDR2 (germline): SGHDT, YYEEEE. Trimming took 4 bases from V and 5 from J; bases not matched to a gene: 10. This CDR3 is built from 16 residues. CDR3 loop: CASSRRLGQGLDTQYF. The CDR3 DNA sequence: TGTGCCAGCAGCCGGAGGTTGGGACAGGGGTTAGATACGCAGTATTTT.

This clonotype has only a few counts. The chain has TRBV25-1 and TRBJ2-1; 10 bases agree with TRBD1. Unmatched junction bases numbered 4, after V lost 6 bases and J lost 8 bases. Germline-derived CDR1 and CDR2 are MGHDK and SYGVNS. The CDR3 has 13 residues. CDR3 region: CASSLGQGYEQFF. CDR3 DNA: TGTGCCAGCAGCCTGGGACAGGGGTATGAGCAGTTCTTC.

The table lists this clonotype with a few counts. This CDR3 reads CASSFGTSGSDTQYF. The CDR3 DNA reads TGCGCCAGCAGCTTTGGGACTAGCGGGTCAGATACGCAGTATTTT. The chain recombines TRBV5-1 with TRBJ2-3; 12 nucleotides line up with TRBD2. J was trimmed by 4 bases and V by 2 bases; bases with no gene match: 2. The CDR3 length is 15 residues. Per germline, CDR1 SGHRS and CDR2 YFSETQ.

The chain recombines TRBV27 with TRBJ2-3; D ambiguous. There are 12 residues in the CDR3. V gave up 8 bases and J gave up 4 bases, with 10 bases separating them. The germline V gene encodes CDR1 MNHEY and CDR2 SMNVEV (reference sequence). The chain's CDR3 is CASGVWADTQYF. In DNA form, the CDR3 reads TGTGCCAGCGGGGTATGGGCAGATACGCAGTATTTT.

The table lists this clonotype with a few counts. The CDR3 DNA reads TGCAGCGTTGGGGAGGTTGGGGGATACTACAATGAGCAGTTCTTC. Translated, it gives CSVGEVGGYYNEQFF. The V gene is TRBV29-1, the J gene TRBJ2-1; D is possibly TRBD2 (6 bases). The CDR3 length is 15 residues. The V gene's germline CDR1 is SQVTM and CDR2 ANQGSEA. Trimming cost V 4 bases and J 3 bases, with 16 bases left between them.

V and J are TRBV20-1 and TRBJ2-7; D is ambiguous. Germline lookup yields CDR1 DFQATT and CDR2 SNEGSKA (reference sequence). V shed 6 bases and J shed 2 bases, with 14 bases lying between them. The length of the CDR3 is 13 residues. The CDR3 DNA is TGCAGTGCGCAAAAGGGAACAGCCTACGAGCAGTACTTC. Translating it yields CSAQKGTAYEQYF.

The rearrangement links TRBV4-1 to TRBJ2-3; TRBD2 might be the D (6 bases). The V gene's germline CDR1 is MGHRA and CDR2 YSYEKL. The V end was cut by 0 bases, the J end by 2 bases, with 12 bases between. The CDR3 totals 16 residues. The CDR3 coding sequence is TGCGCCAGCAGCCAAGAGCACGGGACTTCCACAGATACGCAGTATTTT. This sequence encodes CASSQEHGTSTDTQYF.

The chain links TRBV20-1 to TRBJ1-5, with 9 bases identical to TRBD1. Germline CDR1 reads DFQATT; CDR2 reads SNEGSKA (reference sequence). CDR3 length equals 16 residues. Trimming removed 3 bases from V and 7 bases from J; junction bases left unmatched: 13. The CDR3 DNA reads TGCAGTGCTAGGACCGTCGGGGACAGGGTAAACCAGCCCCAGCATTTT. Amino acids: CSARTVGDRVNQPQHF.

This clonotype has more than one count but fewer than ten. The chain carries TRBV20-1 and TRBJ2-7, with D possibly matching TRBD2 (6 bases). This CDR3 has 13 residues. Germline V gene lookup returns CDR1 DFQATT and CDR2 SNEGSKA (reference sequence). Trimming took 4 bases from V and 6 from J, leaving 16 bases between them. CDR3 in DNA: TGCAGTGCTAAGCGGGCAGGGTCAATCGAGCAGTACTTC. Protein product: CSAKRAGSIEQYF.

This chain links TRBV9 with TRBJ2-4; D tentatively reads TRBD1 or TRBD2 (5 bases each). Near its end, the DNA agrees better with TRBJ2-7, so the J call may be wrong. The CDR3 extends over 15 amino acids. Per germline, CDR1 SGDLS and CDR2 YYNGEE. Here the CDR3 reads CASSTGLGGQYEQYF. DNA for the CDR3: TGTGCCAGCAGCACGGGGCTGGGCGGACAATACGAGCAGTACTTC.